A selection of T cell receptor beta chains follows, all from one sample in a study of shared clonotypes between healthy human individuals. Clones were read by immunoSEQ multiplex PCR, and TCRdb kept only the in-frame ones, dropping some. In the table there are around 510,000 clones, roughly 95% of which are singletons. Sequences were obtained from naive CD4+ T cells sorted from blood. These receptors all stem from a woman aged 25 to 39 in good health. The CDR3 runs from the conserved cysteine through the conserved F or W. The D gene is left open where the match is weak. For some rows the clone size is stated as once, few or many, or as a class when expanded; others skip it.

abundance,d_gene,v_gene,j_gene,CDR3nt,CDR3aa
.,.,TRBV9,TRBJ2-1,TGTGCCAGCAGCGCCTATACGTCTCAAGCCTCCAATGAGCAGTTCTTC,CASSAYTSQASNEQFF
.,TRBD2,TRBV9,TRBJ2-3,TGTGCCAGCAGCGTCCCGACTAGCGGAACCACAGATACGCAGTATTTT,CASSVPTSGTTDTQYF
once,.,TRBV5-4,TRBJ2-2,TGTGCCAGCAGCTTCCTGTGGGGTAGCGTATCGAACACCGGGGAGCTGTTTTTT,CASSFLWGSVSNTGELFF
.,TRBD1,TRBV10-1,TRBJ2-4,TGCGCCAGCAGTGAGCTTGGACAGGGGGCAGCCAAAAACATTCAGTACTTC,CASSELGQGAAKNIQYF
.,TRBD1,TRBV4-1,TRBJ1-4,TGCGCCAGCAGCCGGCTCGGGACAGGGGATTTGCGAAATGAAAAACTGTTTTTT,CASSRLGTGDLRNEKLFF
.,TRBD2,TRBV10-1,TRBJ2-2,TGCGCCAGCGCCAAACTAGCGGCGGACACCGGGGAGCTGTTTTTT,CASAKLAADTGELFF
.,TRBD1,TRBV6-1,TRBJ1-1,TGTGCCAGCAGTGAAAGGGGACAGGGGGCGGCTTTCTTT,CASSERGQGAAFF
.,.,TRBV5-1,TRBJ2-5,TGCGCCAGCAGCCCAGGGGCGGGTAACTTACAAGAGACCCAGTACTTC,CASSPGAGNLQETQYF
.,.,TRBV10-2,TRBJ2-7,TGCGCCAGCAGACCAGGTCGAGCCTACGAGCAGTACTTC,CASRPGRAYEQYF
.,TRBD2,TRBV11-2,TRBJ2-7,TGTGCCAGCAGCTCTCGACGGAGCGGGAAGAACTACGAGCAGTACTTC,CASSSRRSGKNYEQYF
.,.,TRBV19,TRBJ2-5,TGTGCCAGTTCCTTAGAGGAGGGCGTCGCGCAGTACTTC,CASSLEEGVAQYF
.,TRBD2,TRBV2,TRBJ2-7,TGTGCCAGCAGTGGGTTCCGACTAGCGGGAGGGAGCGAGCAGTACTTC,CASSGFRLAGGSEQYF
.,.,TRBV4-1,TRBJ1-4,TGCGCCAGCAGCCAAAACACCAATGAAAAACTGTTTTTT,CASSQNTNEKLFF
.,TRBD2,TRBV2,TRBJ2-2,TGTGCCAGCACTGAATATGGCGGGGGGAACACCGGGGAGCTGTTTTTT,CASTEYGGGNTGELFF
.,.,TRBV5-6,TRBJ2-5,TGTGCCAGCAGCTTGGCCCAGGGAGAGACCCAGTACTTC,CASSLAQGETQYF
.,TRBD1,TRBV10-3,TRBJ2-3,TGTGCCATCAGTGGGGGACAGAGCGGCACAGATACGCAGTATTTT,CAISGGQSGTDTQYF
.,TRBD2,TRBV2,TRBJ2-3,TGTGCCAGCAGCAAAGGACTAGCGGGAGTTCGGGATACGCAGTATTTT,CASSKGLAGVRDTQYF
.,.,TRBV6-5,TRBJ1-3,TGTGCCAGCAGCCATACCGGGGGCTCTGGAAACACCATATATTTT,CASSHTGGSGNTIYF
.,TRBD1,TRBV6-5,TRBJ1-2,TGTGCCAGCAGTTACACAGGGGGAAACTATGGCTACACCTTC,CASSYTGGNYGYTF
once,.,TRBV29-1,TRBJ2-3,TGCAGCGTTGAAGATAGGAGCGCCAGCACAGATACGCAGTATTTT,CSVEDRSASTDTQYF
.,TRBD2,TRBV28,TRBJ2-7,TGTGCCAGCAGTCCGGGACTACACTTTGAGCAGTACTTC,CASSPGLHFEQYF
.,.,TRBV4-1,TRBJ2-7,TGCGCCAGCAGCCCGTTGGAGGGATACCCCTACGAGCAGTACTTC,CASSPLEGYPYEQYF
.,TRBD2,TRBV7-8,TRBJ2-1,TGTGCCAGCAGCTTAGTTGTTACTAGCGGGATAGGGAATGAGCAGTTCTTC,CASSLVVTSGIGNEQFF
.,.,TRBV14,TRBJ2-7,TGTGCCAGCAGCCAAGATTTGGGAACCGAGCAGTACTTC,CASSQDLGTEQYF
.,TRBD2,TRBV7-9,TRBJ2-7,TGTGCCAGCAGCTTATTATTCGCGGGAGAAATTTACTTC,CASSLLFAGEIYF
.,.,TRBV10-3,TRBJ2-3,TGTGCCATCTCGGACAGATACACAGATACGCAGTATTTT,CAISDRYTDTQYF
.,TRBD1,TRBV18,TRBJ2-3,TGTGCCAGCTCGCCGAACCTGCTAACAGGGGGTGTAAGAGATACGCAGTATTTT,CASSPNLLTGGVRDTQYF
.,.,TRBV28,TRBJ1-3,TGTGCCTGTTTGAGCTTCAGCTCTGGAAACACCATATATTTT,CACLSFSSGNTIYF
.,.,TRBV28,TRBJ2-6,TGTGCCAGCAGTTTACTCCCCTCGGCTGGGGCCAACGTCCTGACTTTC,CASSLLPSAGANVLTF
.,.,TRBV10-2,TRBJ1-1,TGCGCCAGCAGGGGGGTCCCGGGAAACACTGAAGCTTTCTTT,CASRGVPGNTEAFF
.,.,TRBV28,TRBJ1-4,TGTGCCAGCAGTGCCCCCCCCCTTAATGAAAAACTGTTTTTT,CASSAPPLNEKLFF
.,TRBD1,TRBV5-8,TRBJ1-4,TGTGCCAGCAGCCGGGTCCGACAGGGGACTGAAAAACTGTTTTTT,CASSRVRQGTEKLFF
.,TRBD1,TRBV29-1,TRBJ1-2,TGCAGCGTTGAAGATATGGAGGACAGGGATAACTATGGCTACACCTTC,CSVEDMEDRDNYGYTF
.,.,TRBV11-2,TRBJ2-7,TGTGCCAGCAGCATGGTACCAATCTCCTACGAGCAGTACTTC,CASSMVPISYEQYF
.,TRBD2,TRBV6-1,TRBJ2-7,TGTGCCAGCAGTGAAGAGGTGGGAGGGTACGAGCAGTACTTC,CASSEEVGGYEQYF
once,.,TRBV6-1,TRBJ2-1,TGTGCCAGCAAGCGGGACAGGTTGGGTGAGCAGTTCTTC,CASKRDRLGEQFF
.,TRBD2,TRBV19,TRBJ2-2,TGTGCCAGTATTCGGGAGGGAGGCACCGGGGAGCTGTTTTTT,CASIREGGTGELFF
.,.,TRBV4-1,TRBJ2-7,TGCGCCAGCAGCCAAGAGGGAATCGGGAAAAGCTCCTACGAGCAGTACTTC,CASSQEGIGKSSYEQYF
.,TRBD2,TRBV7-9,TRBJ2-7,TGTGCCAGCAGCTTATACTCAGCGGGGCTAACCTACGAGCAGTACTTC,CASSLYSAGLTYEQYF
once,.,TRBV6-1,TRBJ2-7,TGTGCCAGCAGTGAAGAGGCCCGGGAGCAGTACTTC,CASSEEAREQYF
.,TRBD2,TRBV7-6,TRBJ2-1,TGTGCCAGCAGCCCGGGACTAGCTTTCAATGAGCAGTTCTTC,CASSPGLAFNEQFF
.,TRBD1,TRBV10-3,TRBJ1-4,TGTGCCATCAGTCACCCGGGACAGGGGGGAGAAAAACTGTTTTTT,CAISHPGQGGEKLFF
.,.,TRBV2,TRBJ1-5,TGTGCCAGCAGCCGGGACAGCAATCAGCCCCAGCATTTT,CASSRDSNQPQHF
.,.,TRBV7-9,TRBJ2-1,TGTGCCAGCAGCTTAGTCTTAGATGAGCAGTTCTTC,CASSLVLDEQFF